A selection of T cell receptor beta chains follows, all from one sample in a study of blood T cell repertoires in COVID-19. Repertoires were generated with immunoSEQ multiplex PCR, while TCRdb's copy carries only in-frame clones and drops some. Among about 83,000 clones listed, roughly 84% were seen once. Sequenced input: peripheral blood. These receptors were collected from a woman older than 75 in a cohort sampled during active or convalescent COVID-19. CDR3s include the opening cysteine and the closing phenylalanine or tryptophan. A D gene is named only where the DNA matches it firmly. Rows may omit the clone size; those that give it use once, few, many or a size class.

TRBV18	NA	NA	TRBJ1-4	CASSPLTGEKLFF	TGTGCCAGCTCACCACTGACAGGAGAAAAACTGTTTTTT
TRBV5-8	NA	NA	TRBJ1-2	CASIHRTPSNYGYTF	TGTGCCAGCATCCATCGGACACCTTCTAACTATGGCTACACCTTC
TRBV28	TRBD1	NA	TRBJ2-7	CASSPVKGQGAWEQYF	TGTGCCAGCAGCCCCGTGAAGGGACAGGGGGCGTGGGAGCAGTACTTC
TRBV21-1	NA	NA	TRBJ1-3	CASSKRRFRRLDSGNTIYF	TGTGCCAGCAGCAAAAGGAGGTTCCGACGGTTAGACTCTGGAAACACCATATATTTT
TRBV12-3/TRBV12-4	TRBD1	NA	TRBJ1-2	CASSLQGNYGYTF	TGTGCCAGCAGTCTACAGGGGAACTATGGCTACACCTTC
TRBV5-8	NA	NA	TRBJ1-2	CASSRLHTNYGYTF	TGTGCCAGCAGCCGACTCCACACCAACTATGGCTACACCTTC
TRBV4-2	TRBD2	few	TRBJ2-1	CASSQVLAVGDNEQFF	TGTGCCAGCAGCCAAGTACTAGCGGTGGGGGACAATGAGCAGTTCTTC
TRBV18	TRBD2	NA	TRBJ2-5	CASSPTGGETQYF	TGTGCCAGCTCACCGACGGGGGGGGAGACCCAGTACTTC
TRBV7-3	NA	NA	TRBJ2-3	CASSLGTGSTDTQYF	TGTGCCAGCAGCTTGGGGACTGGAAGCACAGATACGCAGTATTTT
TRBV19	TRBD2	once	TRBJ2-1	CASSIQLAGAGEQFF	TGTGCCAGTAGTATTCAACTAGCGGGAGCGGGTGAGCAGTTCTTC
TRBV7-2	NA	NA	TRBJ1-3	CASSFGHGGTINTIYF	TGTGCCAGCAGCTTTGGACATGGTGGGACAATAAACACCATATATTTT
TRBV5-1	NA	NA	TRBJ1-1	CASSRSGSSTEAFF	TGCGCCAGCAGCAGGTCGGGGTCGAGCACTGAAGCTTTCTTT
TRBV28	TRBD1	NA	TRBJ1-2	CASSPSPGTGGRGYTF	TGTGCCAGCAGTCCATCACCCGGGACAGGGGGCCGTGGCTACACCTTC
TRBV29-1	TRBD1	NA	TRBJ1-2	CSVGGQGAYGYTF	TGCAGCGTTGGGGGACAGGGGGCGTATGGCTACACCTTC
TRBV19	TRBD1	NA	TRBJ1-1	CASYRTGIMNTEAFF	TGTGCCAGTTACCGGACAGGGATAATGAACACTGAAGCTTTCTTT
TRBV10-3	NA	NA	TRBJ1-5	CATRGGTSNQPQHF	TGTGCCACCCGGGGAGGGACGAGCAATCAGCCCCAGCATTTT
TRBV6-5	NA	NA	TRBJ1-2	CASSPGTFYGYTF	TGTGCCAGCAGCCCGGGTACCTTCTATGGCTACACCTTC
TRBV28	NA	NA	TRBJ2-7	CASTSRDEQYF	TGTGCCTCGACTAGTCGCGACGAGCAGTACTTC
TRBV14	NA	NA	TRBJ1-1	CASSQVGRGNTEAFF	TGTGCCAGCAGCCAAGTTGGTCGGGGGAACACTGAAGCTTTCTTT
TRBV6-5	NA	NA	TRBJ2-2	CASRGQIGGELFF	TGTGCCAGCAGAGGACAGATCGGCGGGGAGCTGTTTTTT
TRBV6-6	NA	NA	TRBJ1-3	CASMASGTGNTIYF	TGTGCCAGCATGGCATCGGGAACTGGAAACACCATATATTTT
TRBV19	NA	NA	TRBJ1-5	CASRDTGVSNQPQHF	TGTGCCAGTAGGGACACGGGGGTGAGCAATCAGCCCCAGCATTTT
TRBV11-2	NA	NA	TRBJ1-6	CASSQGGGVGSYNSPLHF	TGTGCCAGCAGCCAGGGAGGGGGGGTCGGCTCCTATAATTCACCCCTCCACTTT
TRBV6-5	TRBD1	NA	TRBJ1-2	CASSAGTDYGYTF	TGTGCCAGCAGCGCCGGGACAGACTATGGCTACACCTTC
TRBV24-1	NA	NA	TRBJ2-6	CATSVAGKSGANVLTF	TGTGCCACCAGTGTAGCAGGGAAATCTGGGGCCAACGTCCTGACTTTC
TRBV4-1	TRBD1	NA	TRBJ2-5	CASSPGQGLWTQYF	TGCGCCAGCAGCCCCGGACAGGGGCTTTGGACCCAGTACTTC
TRBV5-6	NA	NA	TRBJ2-5	CASSFKLLQETQYF	TGTGCCAGCAGCTTCAAACTCCTTCAAGAGACCCAGTACTTC
TRBV11-2	NA	NA	TRBJ2-5	CASSFFRVGETQYF	TGTGCCAGCAGCTTCTTCAGGGTAGGGGAGACCCAGTACTTC
TRBV10-3	NA	NA	TRBJ2-4	CAISDGFQGQKNIQYF	TGTGCCATCAGTGATGGGTTTCAGGGACAAAAAAACATTCAGTACTTC
TRBV7-3	NA	NA	TRBJ2-3	CASSPRIRPSSTDTQYF	TGTGCCAGCAGCCCCAGAATCAGGCCGAGTAGCACAGATACGCAGTATTTT
TRBV10-3	NA	NA	TRBJ1-1	CAISESIGGTEAFF	TGTGCCATCAGTGAGTCTATAGGGGGCACTGAAGCTTTCTTT
TRBV28	TRBD2	once	TRBJ2-7	CASASYGLAGTYEQYF	TGTGCCAGTGCCAGCTACGGACTAGCGGGTACCTACGAGCAGTACTTC
TRBV6-5	TRBD1	NA	TRBJ1-1	CASKDQGAVNTEAFF	TGTGCCAGCAAGGACCAGGGGGCGGTGAACACTGAAGCTTTCTTT
TRBV2	NA	NA	TRBJ1-2	CASSADRYYGYTF	TGTGCCAGCAGTGCGGACAGATACTATGGCTACACCTTC
TRBV6-1	TRBD2	NA	TRBJ2-1	CASSVVGTSTYNEQFF	TGTGCCAGCAGTGTAGTCGGGACTAGCACCTACAATGAGCAGTTCTTC
TRBV6-2/TRBV6-3	TRBD1	NA	TRBJ1-6	CASSSLGTGGYSPLHF	TGTGCCAGCAGTTCCCTCGGGACAGGGGGCTATTCACCCCTCCACTTT
TRBV25-1	NA	NA	TRBJ1-1	CASSDRLVGDTEAFF	TGTGCCAGCAGTGATAGGTTGGTCGGAGACACTGAAGCTTTCTTT
TRBV6-5	NA	NA	TRBJ1-2	CASIGGRGHGYTF	TGTGCCAGCATCGGGGGGCGCGGGCATGGCTACACCTTC
TRBV24-1	NA	NA	TRBJ2-3	CATSDLTTGWQYF	TGTGCCACCAGTGATTTGACGACGGGGTGGCAGTATTTT
TRBV14	NA	NA	TRBJ1-3	CASSQDMGPGNTIYF	TGTGCCAGCAGCCAAGATATGGGGCCTGGAAACACCATATATTTT
TRBV11-2	NA	NA	TRBJ2-3	CASSWVGGSTDTQYF	TGTGCCAGTTCTTGGGTAGGCGGCAGCACAGATACGCAGTATTTT
TRBV6-1	NA	once	TRBJ1-3	CASSEGATASGNTIYF	TGTGCCAGCAGTGAAGGGGCGACAGCCTCTGGAAACACCATATATTTT
TRBV6-1	NA	once	TRBJ1-2	CASSDLVTGKYGYTF	TGTGCCAGCAGTGACCTAGTCACGGGGAAGTATGGCTACACCTTC
TRBV19	TRBD1	NA	TRBJ2-1	CASSRGQGINEQFF	TGTGCCAGTAGTAGGGGACAGGGCATCAATGAGCAGTTCTTC
TRBV11-1	NA	NA	TRBJ1-1	CASSSDSPRAFF	TGTGCCAGCAGTTCTGACAGCCCGAGGGCTTTCTTT
TRBV7-3	NA	NA	TRBJ1-1	CASSVRTDTEAFF	TGTGCCAGCAGCGTTCGGACAGACACTGAAGCTTTCTTT
TRBV30	NA	NA	TRBJ1-3	CAWGSGLLSGNTIYF	TGTGCCTGGGGATCAGGGTTACTCTCTGGAAACACCATATATTTT
TRBV6-6	NA	once	TRBJ1-2	CASSYSRQEGGYTF	TGTGCCAGCAGTTACTCTAGGCAAGAGGGAGGCTACACCTTC
TRBV10-2	NA	NA	TRBJ2-3	CASSDRTSTDTQYF	TGCGCCAGCAGTGACCGGACTAGCACAGATACGCAGTATTTT
TRBV6-6	NA	NA	TRBJ1-2	CASSWGSGTPSYGYTF	TGTGCCAGCAGCTGGGGTTCCGGGACACCTTCCTATGGCTACACCTTC
TRBV12-5	NA	NA	TRBJ1-1	CASGQEGRNTEAFF	TGTGCTAGTGGCCAGGAGGGCAGAAACACTGAAGCTTTCTTT
TRBV12-3/TRBV12-4	NA	few	TRBJ2-5	CASRQPKETQYF	TGTGCCAGCAGACAACCGAAAGAGACCCAGTACTTC
TRBV6-5	TRBD1	NA	TRBJ2-5	CASTTGGGTQYF	TGTGCCAGCACGACAGGGGGCGGGACCCAGTACTTC
TRBV7-9	NA	NA	TRBJ1-5	CASSRGNNQPQHF	TGTGCCAGCTCTCGGGGAAACAATCAGCCCCAGCATTTT
TRBV10-3	NA	NA	TRBJ2-2	CAISERGVGVGELFF	TGTGCCATCAGTGAGAGAGGTGTTGGAGTGGGGGAGCTGTTTTTT
TRBV3-1/TRBV3-2	NA	NA	TRBJ1-2	CASSQAVGGNAGYGYTF	TGTGCCAGCAGCCAAGCGGTTGGAGGGAACGCGGGCTATGGCTACACCTTC
TRBV12-3/TRBV12-4	NA	NA	TRBJ1-1	CASSARGVTEAFF	TGTGCCAGCAGTGCCCGGGGGGTCACTGAAGCTTTCTTT
TRBV29-1	NA	few	TRBJ1-5	CSSREGDQPQHF	TGCAGCTCCCGGGAGGGTGATCAGCCCCAGCATTTT
TRBV19	NA	NA	TRBJ1-5	CASSPTVNQPQHF	TGTGCCAGTAGTCCCACAGTCAATCAGCCCCAGCATTTT
TRBV10-3	TRBD1	NA	TRBJ1-5	CAISEQTGANQPQHF	TGTGCCATCAGTGAACAGACAGGGGCGAATCAGCCCCAGCATTTT